A single sample is the source of the 14 T cell receptor beta chains below, sequenced in a study of blood T cell repertoires in COVID-19. The protocol was immunoSEQ multiplex PCR, while the TCRdb copy is restricted to in-frame clones and leaves out a portion. The sample has about 270,000 clones, more than 75% seen once. What was sequenced was peripheral blood. All receptors derive from a woman aged 80 or over with COVID-19, enrolled during active disease.

This clone has just one count. The chain joins TRBV5-1 to TRBJ1-2; TRBD1 might be the D (5 bases). The CDR3 extends over 13 amino acids. Germline CDR1 reads SGHRS; CDR2 reads YFSETQ. Trimming took 2 bases from V and 7 from J, leaving 12 bases between them. CDR3 loop: CASSFEGDSGYTF. The CDR3 coding sequence is TGCGCCAGCAGCTTCGAAGGGGACTCTGGCTACACCTTC.

The sample holds one count of this clone. The rearrangement uses TRBV3-1 (or the pseudogene TRBV3-2) and TRBJ2-2; 8 nucleotides match TRBD2. The CDR3 runs 16 residues. Per germline, CDR1 LGHDT and CDR2 YNNKEL (reference sequence). V was pared by 4 bases and J by 5 bases, with 9 bases of the junction left unmatched. CDR3 residues: CASSLSRGGGTGELFF. The CDR3 DNA is TGTGCCAGCAGCCTGTCACGGGGGGGCGGTACCGGGGAGCTGTTTTTT.

The chain carries TRBV6-6 and TRBJ2-3, with D perhaps TRBD1 (6 bases). Trimming left V 7 bases short and J 0 bases short, with 17 bases between. The CDR3 consists of 16 residues. Germline assignment: CDR1 MNHNY and CDR2 SVGAGI (reference sequence). CDR3 nucleotides: TGTGCCAGCACCGATGGACAGACACGTAGCACAGATACGCAGTATTTT. It yields the protein CASTDGQTRSTDTQYF.

The V and J genes are TRBV5-1 and TRBJ1-2; TRBD1 matches at 8 bases. V lost 0 bases to trimming and J lost 6 bases; unmatched junction nucleotides: 7. CDR1 SGHRS and CDR2 YFSETQ come from the germline V gene. CDR3 length: 15 amino acids. The CDR3 DNA reads TGCGCCAGCAGCTTGGGTGACAGGGGTCTAAATGGCTACACCTTC. It translates to CASSLGDRGLNGYTF. The full variable domain, completed using reference TRBV5-1 and TRBJ1-2, is KAGVTQTPRYLIKTRGQQVTLSCSPISGHRSVSWYQQTPGQGLQFLFEYFSETQRNKGNFPGRFSGRQFSNSRSEMNVSTLELGDSALYLCASSLGDRGLNGYTFGSGTRLTVV.

The chain employs TRBV5-1 and TRBJ1-2, with 7 bases matching TRBD1. Germline values: CDR1 SGHRS, CDR2 YFSETQ. The length of the CDR3 is 16 residues. V lost 1 base and J lost 0; bases outside the gene matches: 6. The CDR3 protein is CASSLKGTEPNYGYTF. DNA for the CDR3: TGCGCCAGCAGCTTGAAAGGGACAGAACCTAACTATGGCTACACCTTC.

For the CDR3, the DNA is TGTGCCTGGAGTGGAGGCCTGCGTCGGCAGTATTTT. Its protein is CAWSGGLRRQYF. This sequence joins TRBV30 and TRBJ2-3; unclear D gene. Germline V gives CDR1 GTSNPN, CDR2 SVGIG (reference sequence). The CDR3 sequence is 12 residues long. The V gene lost 1 base and the J gene lost 11 bases, with 13 bases spanning the gap.

This clone was counted a few times. The chain uses TRBV19 and TRBJ1-2; 8 positions match TRBD1. V dropped 4 bases and J dropped 3; count of bases not matched to a gene: 4. CDR3 length: 14 amino acids. The germline CDR1 and CDR2 sequences are LNHDA and SQIVND (reference sequence). The CDR3 DNA follows: TGTGCCAGTAGTAGAGAGGACAGGGACTATGGCTACACCTTC. Amino acid sequence: CASSREDRDYGYTF.

The chain joins TRBV4-2 to TRBJ2-1; perhaps TRBD1 as D (6 bases). The CDR3 consists of 17 residues. Germline V gene lookup returns CDR1 LGHNA and CDR2 YNFKEQ. V was pared by 0 bases and J by 0 bases, with 12 bases between. The CDR3 sequence: CASSQDSPRGSYNEQFF. Written as DNA, the CDR3 is TGTGCCAGCAGCCAAGACTCCCCCAGGGGCTCCTACAATGAGCAGTTCTTC.

V gene TRBV5-1 combines with J gene TRBJ1-1, with a tentative D call TRBD1 (6 bases). Germline CDR1 reads SGHRS; CDR2 reads YFSETQ. V shed 1 base and J shed 0 bases, with 13 bases lying between them. The CDR3 loop spans 16 amino acids. The CDR3 here is CASSLIQGRVNTEAFF. The CDR3 DNA sequence: TGCGCCAGCAGCTTGATCCAGGGGAGGGTGAACACTGAAGCTTTCTTT.

V is TRBV5-1 and J is TRBJ2-3, with 7 positions matching TRBD2. The trim removed 1 base at V and 0 bases at J, leaving 5 bases unmatched. The CDR3 loop spans 16 amino acids. Germline lookup yields CDR1 SGHRS and CDR2 YFSETQ. The CDR3 coding sequence is TGCGCCAGCAGCTTGACCCCTAGCGGTAGCACAGATACGCAGTATTTT. It codes for CASSLTPSGSTDTQYF.

The chain has TRBV28 and TRBJ1-3; D is unresolved. Trimming cost V 7 bases and J 0 bases, with 10 bases left between them. The germline V gene has CDR1 MDHEN and CDR2 SYDVKM. The CDR3 has 14 amino acids. The CDR3 protein is CASTPPGSGNTIYF. The CDR3 DNA reads as TGTGCCAGCACGCCGCCAGGCTCTGGAAACACCATATATTTT.

The rearrangement links TRBV3-1 (or the pseudogene TRBV3-2) to TRBJ1-1, with a tentative D call TRBD1 (5 bases). The CDR3 is 14 residues long. V was pared by 0 bases and J by 3 bases, with 8 bases between. Germline V gene lookup returns CDR1 LGHDT and CDR2 YNNKEL (reference sequence). CDR3 sequence (DNA): TGTGCCAGCAGCCAAGACGGGGGGGACACTGAAGCTTTCTTT. This codes for CASSQDGGDTEAFF.

The chain combines TRBV28 with TRBJ1-5, with 8 positions matching TRBD1. The CDR3 is made up of 17 amino acids. The junction had 10 bases not matched to a gene; V was cut back by 6 bases and J by 0 bases. From germline, CDR1 is MDHEN and CDR2 SYDVKM. In DNA, the CDR3 is TGTGCCAGCAGGTGGGTGGGACAGGATTATAGCAATCAGCCCCAGCATTTT. It is translated as CASRWVGQDYSNQPQHF.

There are a few counts of this clone. The sample has other DNA sequences that encode this CDR3 too. This chain links TRBV5-1 with TRBJ2-1, with TRBD1 matching 8 bases. Germline V lookup: CDR1 SGHRS, CDR2 YFSETQ. With 5 bases clipped from V and 9 bases from J, the junction kept 10 bases outside the gene matches. The CDR3 consists of 14 residues. The CDR3 nucleotides are TGCGCCAGCAGTTTTGACAGGGGTAAAGGTGAGCAGTTCTTC. Its protein product is CASSFDRGKGEQFF.